The sequence of this TCR beta chain was determined in a study of human T cells and chemical hapten exposure. This clonotype came up a few times. CDR1 and CDR2 (germline): SGHRS, YFSETQ. The CDR3 length is 16 residues. V lost 0 bases and J 4 bases, leaving 13 bases between the germline ends. Time point denoted: patch test 1, 2 weeks after DPC sensitization. Treatment indicated: therapeutic diphenylcyclopropenone sensitization with weekly scalp DPC. TCRdb re-called the RACE reads through MiXCR, storing one row per CDR3 protein. Of roughly 200,000 distinct CDR3 sequences listed, about 22% are singletons. This receptor was obtained from a woman in her forties or fifties with alopecia areata. Some clones in this sample may be carry-over from other donors' samples. This sequence joins TRBV5-1 and TRBJ2-2, with D maybe TRBD2 (6 bases). The source was whole blood, collected in connection with sensitization to the hapten diphenylcyclopropenone (DPC). The CDR3 DNA follows: TGCGCCAGCAGCTTGGTTTCAGGGACTGGCACCGGGGAGCTGTTTTTT. This encodes CASSLVSGTGTGELFF.